The sequence of this T cell receptor (beta chain) was determined in a study of cytomegalovirus exposure and HLA in healthy donors. PCR was performed using 60 Vbeta and 13 Jbeta primers. Libraries were prepared by immunoSEQ multiplex PCR; TCRdb keeps only in-frame clonotypes and omits some of them. The sample records approximately 80,000 clones, roughly 73% being singletons. The CDR3 loop spans 14 amino acids. Between the trimmed V and J ends, which lost 0 bases and 5 bases, there was a span of 11 bases. Germline V gene data show CDR1 as SGHRS and CDR2 as YFSETQ. The gene calls are TRBV5-1 and TRBJ2-5; unclear D gene. The receptor was isolated from a woman aged 40 to 50 in good health and CMV-seropositive. The specimen was PBMCs. The CDR3 region is CASSLVAGLETQYF. In DNA, the CDR3 is TGCGCCAGCAGCTTGGTGGCAGGTCTTGAGACCCAGTACTTC.